This T cell receptor (beta chain) was sequenced for a study of blood T cell repertoires in COVID-19. Study in general: Samples of COVID-19 (acute and convalescent) were obtained from the United States, Italy and Spain.

A word on this clone: The same CDR3 also results from other DNA sequences found in this sample.

Original handling: Estimation of nucleated cell counts was performed using reference gene primer amplification. The table came from immunoSEQ multiplex PCR; TCRdb's copy has only in-frame clones and leaves some out. That table gives V, J and clone size, and the DNA gave D and trimming. In the table there are about 340,000 clones, about 90% of which are singletons. The germline CDR1 and CDR2 sequences are DFQATT and SNEGSKA (reference sequence). The CDR3 has 12 residues. The V gene lost 3 bases and the J gene lost 4 bases, with 9 bases spanning the gap. The clonotype comes from a woman aged 18-29 years who had recovered from COVID-19. V and J are TRBV20-1 and TRBJ2-5; D perhaps matches TRBD2 (5 bases). The sequenced material came from peripheral blood. CDR3 in DNA: TGCAGTGCTAGTAGGCTAGCAGAGACCCAGTACTTC. It encodes CSASRLAETQYF.